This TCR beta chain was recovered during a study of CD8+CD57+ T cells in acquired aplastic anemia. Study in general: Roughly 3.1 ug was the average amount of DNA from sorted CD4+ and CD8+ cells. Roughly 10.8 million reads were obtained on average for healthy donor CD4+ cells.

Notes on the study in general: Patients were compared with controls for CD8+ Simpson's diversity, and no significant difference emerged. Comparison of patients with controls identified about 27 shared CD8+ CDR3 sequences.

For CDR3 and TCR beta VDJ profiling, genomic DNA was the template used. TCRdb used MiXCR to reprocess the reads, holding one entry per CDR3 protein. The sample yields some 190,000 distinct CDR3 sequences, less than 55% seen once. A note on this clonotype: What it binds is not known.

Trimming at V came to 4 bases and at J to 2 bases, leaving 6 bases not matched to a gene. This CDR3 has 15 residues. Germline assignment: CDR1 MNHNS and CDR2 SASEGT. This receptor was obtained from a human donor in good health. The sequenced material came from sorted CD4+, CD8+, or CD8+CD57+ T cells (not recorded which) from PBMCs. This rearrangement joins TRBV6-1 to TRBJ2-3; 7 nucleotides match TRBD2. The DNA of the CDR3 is TGTGCCAGCAGTGTGGGGGGGGAGGTCACAGATACGCAGTATTTT. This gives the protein CASSVGGEVTDTQYF.